The present TCR beta chain was sequenced within a study of blood T cell repertoires in COVID-19. Study overall: Samples representing acute and convalescent COVID-19 were sourced from the United States, Italy and Spain. From T cells, B-cell-depleted T cells, or PBMCs came the material, which was cDNA or gDNA.

The authors' processing: Reference gene primer amplification gave nucleated cell count estimates. Here immunoSEQ multiplex PCR was the method, and the copy in TCRdb shows in-frame clones only, minus some. V, J and clone size reflect that table, while D and trimming were determined from the DNA. The repertoire holds roughly 220,000 clones, roughly 88% seen once, with less than 4.5% in the top ten. Individuals aged about 18 to 90 years were recruited from fewer than 30 US areas. Deletions cut 4 bases from V and 0 bases from J, with 12 bases between. The germline CDR1 and CDR2 sequences are MGHRA and YSYEKL. The CDR3 contains 15 residues.

The chain carries TRBV4-1 and TRBJ1-1, with D hard to call. The origin of this receptor is a woman between 40 and 55 years old with acute COVID-19. What was sequenced was PBMCs or T cells enriched from blood (not recorded which). CDR3 sequence: CASSPTEGMNTEAFF. Written as DNA, the CDR3 is TGCGCCAGCAGCCCCACCGAGGGTATGAACACTGAAGCTTTCTTT.